This TCR beta chain came from a study of CD8+CD57+ T cells in acquired aplastic anemia. Background on the study: Mean yield of DNA from sorted CD4+ and CD8+ cells was approximately 3 ug. Healthy donor sequencing depth: 8.5 million to 10.8 million CD4+, roughly 11 million CD8+ reads.

Genomic DNA acted as the template from which TCR beta VDJ combination and CDR3 sequence profiling were carried out. TCRdb reprocessed the reads via MiXCR and lists one record per CDR3 protein. The data show 150,000 or so distinct CDR3 sequences, about 60% seen once. CDR1 is SGHRS, CDR2 YFSETQ, per germline. V was trimmed by 1 base and J by 4 bases, leaving 17 bases between them. The CDR3 loop spans 16 amino acids. The sample consisted of sorted CD4+, CD8+, or CD8+CD57+ T cells (not recorded which) from PBMCs. J is TRBJ2-5 and V is TRBV5-1; D gene uncertain. The clonotype originates from a human donor in good health. The CDR3 here is CASSLFSDRLGETQYF. In nucleotides, the CDR3 is TGCGCCAGCAGCTTGTTCTCGGATAGGTTAGGAGAGACCCAGTACTTC.